The 23 T cell receptor beta chains given below trace back to one sample, sequenced in a study of untreated major depressive disorder. Their antigens are not known. Libraries were prepared by immunoSEQ multiplex PCR; TCRdb keeps only in-frame clonotypes and omits some of them. The table has about 15,000 clones, over 80% seen once. Whole-study results and caveats: TRBV05-01 (Vbeta 5.1) usage was higher in CD4+ T cells of depressed patients than controls.

Sequenced: CD4+ T cells from PBMCs. The receptors originated from a woman aged 25 to 39 with major depressive disorder.

The chain couples TRBV11-3 to TRBJ2-2, with 8 bases aligning to TRBD2. Germline V lookup: CDR1 SGHNT, CDR2 YENEEA. The trim removed 5 bases at V and 7 bases at J, leaving 6 bases unmatched. This CDR3 region has 14 residues. In nucleotides, the CDR3 is TGTGCCAGCAGCGGCGGGGGGTTGGTCGGGGAGCTGTTTTTT. It is translated as CASSGGGLVGELFF.

The V call is TRBV7-6, the J call TRBJ2-2; TRBD2 matches 9 bases. CDR1 is SGHVS and CDR2 is FNYEAQ in the germline V gene. With V trimmed by 1 base and J by 7 bases, 7 bases remained unmatched. The CDR3 length is 16 residues. The CDR3 spells CASSLEGGRGVGELFF. The DNA for the CDR3 is TGTGCCAGCAGCTTAGAGGGCGGGAGGGGCGTCGGGGAGCTGTTTTTT. Complete variable domain (other parts from reference TRBV7-6 and TRBJ2-2): GAGVSQSPRYKVTKRGQDVALRCDPISGHVSLYWYRQALGQGPEFLTYFNYEAQQDKSGLPNDRFSAERPEGSISTLTIQRTEQRDSAMYRCASSLEGGRGVGELFFGEGSRLTVL.

The chain uses TRBV11-1 and TRBJ2-1, with D perhaps TRBD2 (6 bases). Germline-derived CDR1 and CDR2 are SGHAT and FQDESV (reference sequence). Deletions cut 4 bases from V and 1 base from J, with 14 bases between. The CDR3 loop spans 16 amino acids. The CDR3 coding sequence is TGTGCCAGCAGCTCCGTCGGCGGGGTTTCCTACAATGAGCAGTTCTTC. The encoded protein is CASSSVGGVSYNEQFF.

The gene calls are TRBV2 and TRBJ1-2; TRBD1 is a possible D gene (6 bases). The V and J ends lost 7 bases and 3 bases respectively, with 12 bases between them. The CDR3 sequence is 13 residues long. CDR1 is SNHLY, CDR2 FYNNEI, per germline. The CDR3 DNA sequence: TGTGCCAGCAAGGACAGAAACCACTATGGCTACACCTTC. Translating it yields CASKDRNHYGYTF.

As DNA, the CDR3 is TGTGCCAGCAGGTCGACAGGCACAGATACGCAGTATTTT. Translating it yields CASRSTGTDTQYF. The chain couples TRBV7-9 to TRBJ2-3; tentatively, D is TRBD1 (5 bases). Germline V gives CDR1 SEHNR, CDR2 FQNEAQ (reference sequence). The CDR3 has 13 amino acids. Deletions cut 6 bases from V and 1 base from J, with 8 bases between. Full variable domain (remainder filled in from reference TRBV7-9 and TRBJ2-3): DTGVSQNPRHKITKRGQNVTFRCDPISEHNRLYWYRQTLGQGPEFLTYFQNEAQLEKSRLLSDRFSAERPKGSFSTLEIQRTEQGDSAMYLCASRSTGTDTQYFGPGTRLTVL.

J is TRBJ2-7 and V is TRBV6-5; D gene ambiguous. Deletions cut 10 bases from V and 3 bases from J, with 16 bases between. This CDR3 is built from 13 residues. Germline CDR1 MNHEY, CDR2 SVGAGI. This CDR3 is CATSLGYYYEQYF. CDR3 DNA: TGTGCCACAAGCCTAGGGTACTACTACGAGCAGTACTTC.

The rearrangement links TRBV5-4 to TRBJ2-1, with 7 bases aligning to TRBD1. This CDR3 region has 13 residues. Germline values: CDR1 SGHNT, CDR2 YYREEE (reference sequence). V shed 4 bases, J shed 10 bases, and the junction held 8 bases outside the gene matches. CDR3 bases: TGTGCCAGCAGCCCCCAGGGGGAAGGCGAGCAGTTCTTC. Encoded protein: CASSPQGEGEQFF.

The gene calls are TRBV7-9 and TRBJ1-2; 7 bases are shared with TRBD1. Germline trimming cut 2 bases from V and 3 bases from J; bases unmatched to any gene: 3. The germline gives CDR1 SEHNR, CDR2 FQNEAQ (reference sequence). The CDR3 has 14 residues. For the CDR3, the DNA is TGTGCCAGCAGCTTAAGGGACAGTCACTATGGCTACACCTTC. Encoded protein: CASSLRDSHYGYTF.

The chain links TRBV2 to TRBJ2-7; tentative D call: TRBD2 (5 bases). The length of the CDR3 is 13 residues. V gave up 5 bases and J gave up 6 bases, with 14 bases separating them. Germline V gives CDR1 SNHLY, CDR2 FYNNEI. The CDR3 DNA reads TGTGCCAGCAGTCGAACTAGTTTCCCCGAGCAGTACTTC. This gives the protein CASSRTSFPEQYF.

This clone has just one count. The chain employs TRBV18 and TRBJ1-2; D is possibly TRBD1 (6 bases). The germline V gene encodes CDR1 KGHSH and CDR2 LQKENI. V was trimmed by 3 bases and J by 2 bases, leaving 7 bases between them. This CDR3 is 13 amino acids long. The CDR3 DNA follows: TGTGCCAGCTCACCCGACAGGAACTATGGCTACACCTTC. Translated: CASSPDRNYGYTF.

The chain carries TRBV10-2 and TRBJ2-3, with TRBD2 matching 9 bases. Germline CDR1 reads WSHSY; CDR2 reads SAAADI. The CDR3 spans 15 residues. The V gene end was trimmed by 10 bases and the J gene end by 5 bases; junction bases not matched to a gene: 13. The CDR3 region has the DNA TGCGCCACATCCACGCGGGAGGGCCAGGGAGATACGCAGTATTTT. Its translation: CATSTREGQGDTQYF.

This rearrangement joins TRBV19 to TRBJ1-5, with unresolved D. V lost 3 bases and J 1 base, leaving 7 bases between the germline ends. CDR3 length: 14 residues. Germline CDR1 is LNHDA and CDR2 is SQIVND (reference sequence). This CDR3 is CASSIKDSNQPQHF. For the CDR3, the DNA is TGTGCCAGTAGTATTAAGGACAGCAATCAGCCCCAGCATTTT. The full variable domain, its missing parts supplied by reference TRBV19 and TRBJ1-5, is DGGITQSPKYLFRKEGQNVTLSCEQNLNHDAMYWYRQDPGQGLRLIYYSQIVNDFQKGDIAEGYSVSREKKESFPLTVTSAQKNPTAFYLCASSIKDSNQPQHFGDGTRLSIL.

V usage is TRBV9 and J usage is TRBJ1-2, with D possibly being TRBD1 (6 bases). This CDR3 comprises 15 residues. Trimming shortened V by 0 bases and J by 3 bases, and 12 bases separated the two germline ends. Germline CDR1 and CDR2: SGDLS and YYNGEE. This chain's CDR3 is CASSVGWGLDYGYTF. CDR3 bases: TGTGCCAGCAGCGTAGGTTGGGGGCTTGACTATGGCTACACCTTC.

This clone has just one count. J is TRBJ1-2 and V is TRBV5-6; the D gene is possibly TRBD1 (6 bases). Looked up from germline, CDR1 is SGHDT and CDR2 is YYEEEE. The V end lost 3 bases, the J end lost 4 bases, and 22 bases lay between the germline ends. The CDR3 contains 17 residues. The CDR3 DNA follows: TGTGCCAGCAGCTCTCCGGGACAAGGAGCCCGCGGCTATGGCTACACCTTC. Protein product: CASSSPGQGARGYGYTF. The entire variable domain, with the rest obtained from reference TRBV5-6 and TRBJ1-2, is as follows: DAGVTQSPTHLIKTRGQQVTLRCSPKSGHDTVSWYQQALGQGPQFIFQYYEEEERQRGNFPDRFSGHQFPNYSSELNVNALLLGDSALYLCASSSPGQGARGYGYTFGSGTRLTVV.

The chain combines TRBV7-9 with TRBJ1-1; D is uncertain. This CDR3 spans 13 amino acids. With 0 bases removed from V and 8 bases from J, the gap between germline ends came to 10 bases. Germline V CDR1 and CDR2: SEHNR, FQNEAQ (reference sequence). The CDR3 sequence is CASSLANKGEAFF. CDR3 coding DNA: TGTGCCAGCAGCTTAGCCAACAAGGGAGAAGCTTTCTTT.

V and J are TRBV10-3 and TRBJ1-5; maybe TRBD1 (6 bases). The CDR3 is 13 residues long. Germline CDR1 reads ENHRY; CDR2 reads SYGVKD. V dropped 8 bases and J dropped 5 bases, with 13 bases sitting between them. The CDR3 region is CAIGGGVDQPQHF. CDR3 nucleotides: TGTGCCATCGGAGGGGGAGTTGATCAGCCCCAGCATTTT.

This chain connects TRBV11-3 to TRBJ1-1; tentative D call: TRBD1 (5 bases). The CDR3 is 11 residues long. CDR1 is SGHNT and CDR2 is YENEEA in the germline V gene. Trimming left V 3 bases short and J 8 bases short, with 7 bases between. In nucleotides, the CDR3 is TGTGCCAGCAGCTTGGGGCTCGAAGCTTTCTTT. Protein sequence: CASSLGLEAFF. The complete variable domain, with remaining parts taken from reference TRBV11-3 and TRBJ1-1, reads EAGVVQSPRYKIIEKKQPVAFWCNPISGHNTLYWYLQNLGQGPELLIRYENEEAVDDSQLPKDRFSAERLKGVDSTLKIQPAELGDSAVYLCASSLGLEAFFGQGTRLTVV.

The CDR3 protein is CASSPGTGNQPQHF. CDR3 in DNA: TGTGCCAGCAGCCCCGGGACAGGCAATCAGCCCCAGCATTTT. The chain couples TRBV2 to TRBJ1-5, with 7 bases matching TRBD1. Germline loops: CDR1 SNHLY, CDR2 FYNNEI. With V trimmed by 6 bases and J by 2 bases, 4 bases remained unmatched. The CDR3 consists of 14 residues.

The chain employs TRBV19 and TRBJ1-5; a possible D gene is TRBD1 (5 bases). The CDR3 runs 15 residues. From germline, CDR1 is LNHDA and CDR2 SQIVND (reference sequence). V was cut by 6 bases and J by 0 bases, with 12 bases left in between. Written as DNA, the CDR3 is TGTGCCAGTAGGCAACAGGAATATAGCAATCAGCCCCAGCATTTT. This gives the protein CASRQQEYSNQPQHF.

The chain employs TRBV5-1 and TRBJ1-1; D remains ambiguous. Germline V CDR1 and CDR2: SGHRS, YFSETQ. The V end lost 0 bases, the J end lost 4 bases, and 19 bases lay between the germline ends. The CDR3 contains 17 residues. The CDR3 nucleotides are TGCGCCAGCAGCTTGGTTGTTCGGGAGTTGGGGAGCACTGAAGCTTTCTTT. It translates to CASSLVVRELGSTEAFF.

This clone came up once. CDR3 nucleotides: TGCGCCAGCAGCTCCCAAGAGACCCAGTACTTC. Protein product: CASSSQETQYF. The rearrangement joins TRBV5-1 to TRBJ2-5, with D uncertain. The CDR3 has 11 residues. Germline-derived CDR1 and CDR2 are SGHRS and YFSETQ. The V and J ends lost 3 bases and 1 base respectively, with 1 base between them.

The DNA for the CDR3 is TGTGCCAGCAGCCCCCTGGGCACAGAGACCCAGCATTTT. This encodes CASSPLGTETQHF. The J gene is TRBJ1-5, the V gene TRBV6-5; the D is unclear. Trimming took off 6 bases at V and 11 bases at J, with 17 bases between the two ends. The CDR3 runs to 13 residues. CDR1 and CDR2 from the germline V gene are MNHEY and SVGAGI.

This chain joins TRBV14 and TRBJ1-1; D is uncertain. Germline V gene data show CDR1 as SGHDN and CDR2 as FVKESK. The CDR3 spans 13 residues. V was pared by 4 bases and J by 0 bases, with 6 bases between. In DNA form, the CDR3 reads TGTGCCAGCAGCCCACAGCTGAACACTGAAGCTTTCTTT. Amino acids: CASSPQLNTEAFF.